A single sample is the source of the 22 T cell receptor beta chains below, sequenced in a study of shared clonotypes between healthy human individuals. Naivety among CD8 cells was defined by CD45RO negativity and positive CCR7 selection, thereby excluding terminally differentiated effector memory CD45RA+ cells. Some clones are missing from TCRdb's copy, which holds only in-frame ones; the method was immunoSEQ multiplex PCR. The data hold millions of clones, with 85% to 95% observed a single time. The material sequenced was naive CD8+ T cells from PBMCs. These receptor sequences come from a man between 18 and 29 years old in good health. Some clones in this sample may be carry-over from other donors' samples.

The V call is TRBV7-6, the J call TRBJ1-1, with 8 bases lining up with TRBD1. The J segment lost 8 bases and the V segment lost 0 bases, leaving 2 bases of the junction unmatched. CDR1 SGHVS and CDR2 FNYEAQ come from the germline V gene. There are 13 residues in the CDR3. CDR3 loop: CASSLARTGEAFF. The DNA for the CDR3 is TGTGCCAGCAGCTTAGCCAGGACAGGGGAAGCTTTCTTT.

The chain uses TRBV6-5 and TRBJ2-7, with a tentative D call TRBD2 (5 bases). V was clipped by 1 base and J by 7 bases, with 17 bases between them. Germline-derived CDR1 and CDR2 are MNHEY and SVGAGI. CDR3 length equals 15 residues. The CDR3 sequence: CASSYFEGVPREQYF. The CDR3 DNA follows: TGTGCCAGCAGTTACTTCGAGGGAGTTCCACGGGAGCAGTACTTC.

The genes are TRBV7-3 and TRBJ2-2; 11 nucleotides agree with TRBD2. The V segment lost 10 bases and the J segment 4 bases; nucleotides outside the gene matches: 20. Germline V gene lookup returns CDR1 SGHTA and CDR2 FQGTGA. The CDR3 spans 19 residues. The CDR3: CATRPRVAGGPWGTGELFF. The DNA for the CDR3 is TGTGCCACTCGTCCCAGGGTAGCGGGAGGGCCGTGGGGCACCGGGGAGCTGTTTTTT. The complete variable domain, with remaining parts taken from reference TRBV7-3 and TRBJ2-2, reads GAGVSQTPSNKVTEKGKYVELRCDPISGHTALYWYRQSLGQGPEFLIYFQGTGAADDSGLPNDRFFAVRPEGSVSTLKIQRTERGDSAVYLCATRPRVAGGPWGTGELFFGEGSRLTVL.

The gene calls are TRBV19 and TRBJ1-3; D gene unclear. The CDR3 loop spans 16 amino acids. Per the germline V gene, CDR1 is LNHDA and CDR2 is SQIVND (reference sequence). V was clipped by 7 bases and J by 0 bases, with 16 bases between them. The CDR3 DNA sequence: TGTGCCAGTACCCCCACGCGCTGGGCCTCTGGAAACACCATATATTTT. It specifies CASTPTRWASGNTIYF. The full variable domain, its missing parts supplied by reference TRBV19 and TRBJ1-3, is DGGITQSPKYLFRKEGQNVTLSCEQNLNHDAMYWYRQDPGQGLRLIYYSQIVNDFQKGDIAEGYSVSREKKESFPLTVTSAQKNPTAFYLCASTPTRWASGNTIYFGEGSWLTVV.

The chain has TRBV25-1 and TRBJ2-5, with D possibly matching TRBD1 (6 bases). Germline CDR1 and CDR2: MGHDK and SYGVNS. The CDR3 covers 12 residues. Trimming pared 10 bases from V and 7 bases from J, leaving 16 bases between. CDR3 loop: CATGTPLGTQYF. The CDR3 coding sequence is TGTGCCACCGGGACACCTTTGGGGACCCAGTACTTC.

The genes are TRBV7-9 and TRBJ2-3, with no clear D. CDR3 length equals 14 residues. CDR1 is SEHNR, CDR2 FQNEAQ, per germline (reference sequence). Trimming stripped 2 bases from V and 2 bases from J, with 8 bases between. CDR3 nucleotides: TGTGCCAGCAGCTTACAAGGATTCACAGATACGCAGTATTTT. This translates into CASSLQGFTDTQYF.

The rearrangement links TRBV5-1 to TRBJ2-3; D not certain. V shed 1 base and J shed 2 bases, with 14 bases lying between them. Germline V gene lookup returns CDR1 SGHRS and CDR2 YFSETQ. The CDR3 length is 16 residues. Written as DNA, the CDR3 is TGCGCCAGCAGCTTGCGGGCGATCGCGGCCACAGATACGCAGTATTTT. Translated, it gives CASSLRAIAATDTQYF.

This chain joins TRBV4-3 and TRBJ2-3; D might be TRBD2 (6 bases). Trimming pared 1 base from V and 13 bases from J, leaving 15 bases between. Germline V CDR1 and CDR2: LGHNA, YSLEER. CDR3 size: 13 residues. The CDR3 protein is CASSQATSRGKYF. The CDR3 nucleotides read TGCGCCAGCAGCCAAGCTACTAGCCGGGGGAAGTATTTT.

This clone was observed once. The rearrangement uses TRBV7-9 and TRBJ2-2; TRBD2 aligns across 11 bases. The ends lost 10 bases at V and 0 bases at J; junction bases unmatched: 4. The CDR3 is made up of 15 amino acids. Looked up from germline, CDR1 is SEHNR and CDR2 is FQNEAQ (reference sequence). CDR3: CANSGLAANTGELFF. DNA of the CDR3: TGTGCCAACTCGGGACTAGCGGCGAACACCGGGGAGCTGTTTTTT.

The chain links TRBV9 to TRBJ1-2; maybe TRBD1 (5 bases). There are 15 residues in the CDR3. V was clipped by 3 bases and J by 5 bases, with 17 bases between them. Germline CDR1 SGDLS, CDR2 YYNGEE. The CDR3 coding sequence is TGTGCCAGCAGCGGCCAGGGCCGAAGTCATTATGGCTACACCTTC. Amino acid sequence: CASSGQGRSHYGYTF.

The rearrangement links TRBV27 to TRBJ1-4; D call uncertain. This CDR3 is 14 amino acids long. Germline values: CDR1 MNHEY, CDR2 SMNVEV (reference sequence). V was shortened by 5 bases and J by 6 bases, with 13 bases between the two germline ends. The CDR3 here is CASSPLGEDEKLFF. Written as DNA, the CDR3 is TGTGCCAGCAGTCCCCTCGGTGAGGATGAAAAACTGTTTTTT.

The chain employs TRBV5-1 and TRBJ2-7, with 8 bases aligning to TRBD2. Germline V lookup: CDR1 SGHRS, CDR2 YFSETQ. This CDR3 contains 17 residues. The V gene end was trimmed by 2 bases and the J gene end by 2 bases; junction bases not matched to a gene: 12. In nucleotides, the CDR3 is TGCGCCAGCAGCTTAGCGGCATTGCGGGGGGTAGCCTACGAGCAGTACTTC. The encoded protein is CASSLAALRGVAYEQYF.

The V and J genes are TRBV7-9 and TRBJ2-1; TRBD2 matches at 8 bases. Trimming at V came to 7 bases and at J to 7 bases, leaving 12 bases not matched to a gene. Germline CDR1 and CDR2: SEHNR and FQNEAQ (reference sequence). The CDR3 loop spans 15 amino acids. This CDR3 reads CASTPRGGVENEQFF. The DNA for the CDR3 is TGTGCCAGCACCCCCCGGGGGGGAGTAGAAAATGAGCAGTTCTTC. Supplemented by reference TRBV7-9 and TRBJ2-1, the full variable domain reads DTGVSQNPRHKITKRGQNVTFRCDPISEHNRLYWYRQTLGQGPEFLTYFQNEAQLEKSRLLSDRFSAERPKGSFSTLEIQRTEQGDSAMYLCASTPRGGVENEQFFGPGTRLTVL.

This clone was counted a few times. J is TRBJ2-7 and V is TRBV28; weak D call: TRBD1 (6 bases). Trimming took 3 bases from V and 2 from J, leaving 11 bases between them. Germline V gene sequence: CDR1 MDHEN, CDR2 SYDVKM. The CDR3 is 14 amino acids. CDR3 amino acids: CASSFRGHPYEQYF. The CDR3 coding sequence is TGTGCCAGCAGTTTCAGGGGCCATCCCTACGAGCAGTACTTC.

The genes are TRBV11-3 and TRBJ2-2, with 9 bases matching TRBD2. Germline CDR1 SGHNT, CDR2 YENEEA. This CDR3 has 16 residues. V shed 5 bases, J shed 1 base, and the junction held 5 bases outside the gene matches. As DNA, the CDR3 is TGTGCCAGCAGCACCCGACTAGCGGAGAACACCGGGGAGCTGTTTTTT. Protein sequence: CASSTRLAENTGELFF.

Points on this clone: The same CDR3 is also encoded by other DNA sequences in this sample. The J gene is TRBJ2-3, the V gene TRBV28; D ambiguous. The CDR3 consists of 14 residues. V was shortened by 3 bases and J by 2 bases, with 9 bases between the two germline ends. Looked up from germline, CDR1 is MDHEN and CDR2 is SYDVKM. This CDR3 reads CASSFSGSTDTQYF. DNA of the CDR3: TGTGCCAGCAGTTTTTCGGGCTCCACAGATACGCAGTATTTT.

The V call is TRBV28, the J call TRBJ2-7; 7 nucleotides match TRBD1. This CDR3 is 17 amino acids long. The germline V gene has CDR1 MDHEN and CDR2 SYDVKM. The ends lost 4 bases at V and 5 bases at J; junction bases unmatched: 17. This chain's CDR3 is CASSSTTRQGGKHEQYF. DNA of the CDR3: TGTGCCAGCAGTTCGACCACTAGACAGGGTGGAAAGCACGAGCAGTACTTC.

The gene calls are TRBV27 and TRBJ2-7; 10 bases align to TRBD2. The V gene end was trimmed by 6 bases and the J gene end by 1 base; junction bases not matched to a gene: 9. This CDR3 spans 16 amino acids. Germline V CDR1 and CDR2: MNHEY, SMNVEV (reference sequence). The CDR3 nucleotides are TGTGCCAGCAGGGAGATAGCGGGAGGTACTTCCTACGAGCAGTACTTC. Its protein product is CASREIAGGTSYEQYF.

The chain joins TRBV27 to TRBJ2-1; 9 bases fit TRBD2. V gave up 1 base and J gave up 5 bases; unmatched junction bases: 6. The CDR3 covers 16 residues. Germline values: CDR1 MNHEY, CDR2 SMNVEV (reference sequence). The DNA for the CDR3 is TGTGCCAGCAGTTTATTAGATCGACTAGCGGACAATGAGCAGTTCTTC. As protein: CASSLLDRLADNEQFF.

This rearrangement joins TRBV28 to TRBJ1-5; D gene uncertain. V shed 7 bases and J shed 3 bases, with 4 bases lying between them. Per the germline V gene, CDR1 is MDHEN and CDR2 is SYDVKM. The CDR3 covers 11 residues. DNA for the CDR3: TGTGCCAGCACCCACAATCAGCCCCAGCATTTT. It encodes CASTHNQPQHF. The full variable domain, in which reference TRBV28 and TRBJ1-5 provide the parts outside the CDR3, is DVKVTQSSRYLVKRTGEKVFLECVQDMDHENMFWYRQDPGLGLRLIYFSYDVKMKEKGDIPEGYSVSREKKERFSLILESASTNQTSMYLCASTHNQPQHFGDGTRLSIL.

The genes are TRBV28 and TRBJ2-1; maybe TRBD2 (6 bases). There are 16 residues in the CDR3. Germline assignment: CDR1 MDHEN and CDR2 SYDVKM. Between the trimmed V and J ends, which lost 7 bases and 9 bases, there was a span of 25 bases. The CDR3 DNA follows: TGTGCCAGCACCCTAGGGTGGACGGGAGTAAGTCCTGAGCAGTTCTTC. It codes for CASTLGWTGVSPEQFF.

V is TRBV25-1 and J is TRBJ1-2, with 7 bases lining up with TRBD1. The CDR3 loop spans 13 amino acids. CDR1 is MGHDK and CDR2 is SYGVNS in the germline V gene. Unmatched junction bases numbered 9, after V lost 6 bases and J lost 8 bases. CDR3 in amino acids: CASRQTGEEGYTF. CDR3 nucleotides: TGTGCCAGCAGACAAACAGGGGAGGAAGGCTACACCTTC.